This paragraph reports one T cell receptor (beta chain). Its antigen is not known. Germline CDR1 reads SGHNT; CDR2 reads YENEEA. The CDR3 runs 16 residues. V shed 5 bases and J 7 bases; nucleotides not matched to a gene: 14. A minimum of 7 million PBMCs was isolated per sample. PCR was performed a second time for about 7 to 12 cycles using a sample-barcoded 5' primer and a J-beta primer mix. TCRdb passed the 5' RACE reads through MiXCR, listing each CDR3 protein once. The sample contains 700,000 to 900,000 distinct CDR3 sequences, around 25% of which appear only once. These data originate in a study of blood T cells in healthy people across ages. Notes on the study in general: PBMCs left unsorted prevented a conclusive naive versus antigen-experienced comparison.

Another study also made use of these data, one on T cells of mothers and their children.

The chain links TRBV11-3 to TRBJ2-1; 7 positions agree with TRBD2. The sequence was obtained from a boy aged 5-17 years in good health. The material sequenced was blood. The CDR3 coding sequence is TGTGCCAGCAGCCTCGTTTCGGGGGGTCCGAAAAATGAGCAGTTCTTC. Its translation is CASSLVSGGPKNEQFF. Supplemented by reference TRBV11-3 and TRBJ2-1, the full variable domain reads EAGVVQSPRYKIIEKKQPVAFWCNPISGHNTLYWYLQNLGQGPELLIRYENEEAVDDSQLPKDRFSAERLKGVDSTLKIQPAELGDSAVYLCASSLVSGGPKNEQFFGPGTRLTVL.